In this sample, the clone carrying this T cell receptor (beta chain) turned up a few times. Its antigen is not known. The data belong to a study of shared clonotypes between healthy human individuals. Study-level information: CD4 naive and memory got three plates each, CD8 naive two, CD8 memory one. Points from the study as a whole: Sharing of clonotypes among donors was expected to vary with sequencing depth. It was observed that 5% to 6.5% of naive CD4 clonotypes were shared across a few donors.

CDR3 length: 12 amino acids. J gave up 14 bases and V 5 bases, and 10 bases lay outside the gene matches. Germline V gene sequence: CDR1 MNHEY, CDR2 SMNVEV (reference sequence). Donors, without exception, were Caucasian adults residing in Nashville, Tennessee. TCRdb's table, derived via immunoSEQ multiplex PCR, lists solely in-frame clones and lacks some. This sample yields about 1 million clones, of which about 76% are seen a single time; roughly 1.4% belongs to the top ten. The sample taken for sequencing was memory CD4+ T cells sorted from blood. Subset meaning: CD45RA-negative fraction. The TCR was taken from a man younger than 30 in good health. The chain joins TRBV27 to TRBJ1-2; 8 bases align to TRBD1. The CDR3 loop reads CASSRGQGVKTF. CDR3 DNA sequence: TGTGCCAGCAGTCGAGGACAGGGCGTGAAGACCTTC.